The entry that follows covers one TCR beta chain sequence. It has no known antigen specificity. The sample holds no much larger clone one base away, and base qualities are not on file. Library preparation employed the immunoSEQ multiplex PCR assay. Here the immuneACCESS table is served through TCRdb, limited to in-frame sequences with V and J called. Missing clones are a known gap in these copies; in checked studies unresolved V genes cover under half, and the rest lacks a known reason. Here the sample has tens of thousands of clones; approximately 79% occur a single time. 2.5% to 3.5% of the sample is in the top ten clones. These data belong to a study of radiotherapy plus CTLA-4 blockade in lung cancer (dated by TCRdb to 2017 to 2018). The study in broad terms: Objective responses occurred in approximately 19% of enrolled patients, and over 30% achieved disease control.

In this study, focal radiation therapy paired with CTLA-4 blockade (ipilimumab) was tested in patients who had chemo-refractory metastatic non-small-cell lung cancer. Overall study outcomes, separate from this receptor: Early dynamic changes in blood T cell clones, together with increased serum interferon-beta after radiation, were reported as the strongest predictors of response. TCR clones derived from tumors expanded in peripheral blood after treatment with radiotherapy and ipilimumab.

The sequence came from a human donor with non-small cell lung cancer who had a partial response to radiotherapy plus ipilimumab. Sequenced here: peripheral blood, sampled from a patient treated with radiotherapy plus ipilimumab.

Here the CDR3 is given as CASSSVGGGLTGELFF. The DNA reads as follows: TGTGCCAGCAGTTCAGTGGGGGGGGGCCTTACCGGGGAGCTGTTTTTT. The rearranged segments are TRBV9 and TRBJ2-2; perhaps TRBD2 is the D gene, with 7 bases matching. CDR1 and CDR2 (SGDLS, YYNGEE) derive from the germline V gene. Including the terminal cysteine and phenylalanine, the CDR3 comprises 16 residues. Only the CDR3 DNA is retained, 48 bases long and in frame from the first base. The V and J ends are trimmed by 5 bases and 5 bases, leaving 19 bases between them.